This T cell receptor (beta chain) was observed in a study of OX40 agonist ivuxolimab in advanced cancers. For the wider study: Ivuxolimab, which targeted the costimulatory receptor OX40 (CD134), was an agonistic, fully human IgG2 monoclonal antibody. Intravenous ivuxolimab was administered to patients every 2 weeks at six dose levels: 0.01, 0.1, 0.3, 1.5, 3 and 10 mg/kg. Among the roughly 52 dose-escalation patients, 19 had hepatocellular carcinoma, 15 or so melanoma, 9 renal cell carcinoma and 9 head and neck cancer. A male proportion of roughly 80% and a mean age of 60 years, ranging from 23 to 79, were recorded for the dose-escalation cohort. Patients were allowed to have had prior anti-PD-1, anti-PD-L1 or anti-CTLA-4 therapy, and 40% to 45% of the dose-escalation patients had previously received checkpoint inhibitors. Partial responses were achieved by three dose-escalation patients, of whom one had hepatocellular carcinoma and two had cutaneous melanoma. Peripheral TCRbeta sequencing was intended to test whether TCR sequence diversity was altered and clonal T-cell expansion was caused by ivuxolimab. The paper covers the monotherapy dose-escalation part of the phase I ivuxolimab trial, which included N of about 50 patients. The paper's findings and limits, for the study overall: Low levels of normalized T-cell clonal expansion were also seen in some nonresponding patients. After ivuxolimab, CD8+ T cells had more expanded clones than CD4+ T cells on average. In partial responders in the 0.1-3.0 mg/kg groups, normalized peripheral clonal expansion was found to be among the lowest, especially among CD8+ T cells. At doses of 0.1 to 3.0 mg/kg, clonal expansion of both CD4+ and CD8+ blood T cells was observed from baseline to week 6. Which antigens the clonally expanded peripheral T cells were specific for was not determined.

About this clone: The antigen it binds to is not known. Per-base quality was not reported, and no clone a single base away is much larger than it.

For sequencing of the TCRbeta CDR3 region, genomic DNA was extracted from the sorted cells. TCRbeta CDR3 regions were sequenced using the immunoSEQ Assay. TCRdb provides this immuneACCESS table in a form limited to in-frame rearrangements. Some clones are lacking; in checked studies, under half of them reflect an unresolved V gene, and why the rest are absent is not known. This sample has 66,000 or so clones in its table, and 85% of those were observed once. Together, the top ten hold roughly 3.9% of the sample. At the junction V is shortened by 3 bases and J by 4 bases, with 19 bases in between. CDR1 and CDR2, per the germline V gene, are MRHNA and SNTAGT. The CDR3 covers 16 residues, taking in both the cysteine and the phenylalanine. This entry keeps only the CDR3 DNA: 48 bases, framed from base 1. The trial excluded patients who had a history of autoimmune disease or were on systemic immunosuppression. Peripheral blood for TCR sequencing was collected from all dose cohorts at baseline, on cycle 4 day 1, and on cycle 7 day 1. Samples were obtained from an open-label, multicenter, first-in-human phase I dose-escalation trial of ivuxolimab. Adults with locally advanced or metastatic melanoma, renal cell, hepatocellular, or head and neck squamous cell carcinoma were enrolled in the trial. Before TCR sequencing, CD4+ and CD8+ T cells were separately sorted from peripheral blood.

The source material was CD4+ or CD8+ T cells sorted from blood, sampled in a trial of the OX40 agonist ivuxolimab. This receptor was taken from an adult with an advanced solid tumor such as melanoma, head and neck, liver or kidney cancer. The chain is encoded by TRBV6-4 joined to TRBJ2-7, and TRBD1 may be the D gene, going by 8 matching bases. The DNA sequence is as follows: TGTGCCAGCAGTGAAATGGGAGGGACAGGACCTTACGAGCAGTACTTC. It specifies CASSEMGGTGPYEQYF.